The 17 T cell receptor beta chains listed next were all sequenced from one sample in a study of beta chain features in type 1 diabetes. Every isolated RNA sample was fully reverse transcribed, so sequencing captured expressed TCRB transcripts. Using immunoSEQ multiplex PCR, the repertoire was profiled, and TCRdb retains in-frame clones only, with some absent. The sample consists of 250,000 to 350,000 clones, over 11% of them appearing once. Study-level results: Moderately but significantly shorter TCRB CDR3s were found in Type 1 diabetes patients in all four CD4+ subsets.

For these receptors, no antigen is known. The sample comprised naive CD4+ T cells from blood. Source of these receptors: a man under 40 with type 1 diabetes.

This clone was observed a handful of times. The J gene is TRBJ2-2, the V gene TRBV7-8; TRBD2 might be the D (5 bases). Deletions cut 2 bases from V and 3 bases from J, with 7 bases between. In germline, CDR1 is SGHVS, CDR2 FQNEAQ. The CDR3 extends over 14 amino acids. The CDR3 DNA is TGTGCCAGCAGCTTAATAGCGCACACCGGGGAGCTGTTTTTT. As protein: CASSLIAHTGELFF.

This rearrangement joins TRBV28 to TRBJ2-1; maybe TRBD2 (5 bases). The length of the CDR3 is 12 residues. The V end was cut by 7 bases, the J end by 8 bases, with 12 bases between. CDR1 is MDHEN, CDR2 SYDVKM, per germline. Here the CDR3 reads CASTGRLDEQFF. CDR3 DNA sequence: TGTGCCAGCACGGGGAGACTCGATGAGCAGTTCTTC.

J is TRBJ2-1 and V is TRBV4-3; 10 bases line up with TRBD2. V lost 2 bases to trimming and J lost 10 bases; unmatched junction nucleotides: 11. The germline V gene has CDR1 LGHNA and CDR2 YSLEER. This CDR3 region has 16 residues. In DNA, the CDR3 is TGCGCCAGCAGCCAACTCAGCGGGAGGGCCAGTAGAGAGCAGTTCTTC. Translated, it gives CASSQLSGRASREQFF.

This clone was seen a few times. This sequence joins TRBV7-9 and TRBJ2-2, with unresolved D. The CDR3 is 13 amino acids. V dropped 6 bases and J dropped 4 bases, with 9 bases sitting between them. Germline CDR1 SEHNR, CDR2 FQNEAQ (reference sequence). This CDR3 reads CASRYRGTGELFF. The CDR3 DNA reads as TGTGCCAGCAGATATCGCGGCACCGGGGAGCTGTTTTTT.

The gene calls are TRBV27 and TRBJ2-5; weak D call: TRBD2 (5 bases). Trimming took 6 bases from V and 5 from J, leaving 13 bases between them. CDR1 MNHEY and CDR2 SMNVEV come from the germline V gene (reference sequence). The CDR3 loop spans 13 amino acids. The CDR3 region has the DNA TGTGCCAGCAGATTGCGAGGGCGGGAGACCCAGTACTTC. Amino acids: CASRLRGRETQYF.

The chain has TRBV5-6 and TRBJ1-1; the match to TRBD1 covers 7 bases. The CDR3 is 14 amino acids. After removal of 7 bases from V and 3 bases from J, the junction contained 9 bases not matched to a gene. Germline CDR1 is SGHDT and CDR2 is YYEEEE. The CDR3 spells CASHADRLDTEAFF. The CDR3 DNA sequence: TGTGCCAGCCACGCGGACAGGTTGGACACTGAAGCTTTCTTT. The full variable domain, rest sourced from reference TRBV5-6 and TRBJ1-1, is DAGVTQSPTHLIKTRGQQVTLRCSPKSGHDTVSWYQQALGQGPQFIFQYYEEEERQRGNFPDRFSGHQFPNYSSELNVNALLLGDSALYLCASHADRLDTEAFFGQGTRLTVV.

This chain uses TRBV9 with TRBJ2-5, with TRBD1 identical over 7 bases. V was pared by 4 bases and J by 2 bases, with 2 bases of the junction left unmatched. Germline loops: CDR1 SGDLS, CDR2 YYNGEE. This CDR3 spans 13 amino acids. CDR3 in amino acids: CASSRDRQETQYF. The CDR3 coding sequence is TGTGCCAGCAGCCGGGACAGACAAGAGACCCAGTACTTC.

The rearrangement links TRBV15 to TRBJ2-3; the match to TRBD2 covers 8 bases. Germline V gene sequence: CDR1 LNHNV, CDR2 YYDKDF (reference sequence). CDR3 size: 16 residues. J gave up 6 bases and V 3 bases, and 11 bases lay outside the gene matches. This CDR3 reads CATSRLTGGPSDTQYF. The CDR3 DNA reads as TGTGCCACCAGCAGGCTAACGGGAGGGCCTTCGGATACGCAGTATTTT.

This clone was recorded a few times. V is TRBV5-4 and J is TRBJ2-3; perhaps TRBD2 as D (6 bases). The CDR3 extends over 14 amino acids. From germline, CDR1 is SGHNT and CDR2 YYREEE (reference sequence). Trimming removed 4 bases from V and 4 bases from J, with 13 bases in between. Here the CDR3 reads CASSPARGPDTQYF. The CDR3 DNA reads TGTGCCAGCAGCCCAGCGCGGGGCCCAGATACGCAGTATTTT.

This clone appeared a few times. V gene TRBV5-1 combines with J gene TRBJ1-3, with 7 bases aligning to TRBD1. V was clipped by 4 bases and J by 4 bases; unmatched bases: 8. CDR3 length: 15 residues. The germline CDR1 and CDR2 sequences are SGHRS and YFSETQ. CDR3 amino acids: CASSPGTASGNTIYF. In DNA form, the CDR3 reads TGCGCCAGCAGCCCCGGGACAGCCTCGGGAAACACCATATATTTT.

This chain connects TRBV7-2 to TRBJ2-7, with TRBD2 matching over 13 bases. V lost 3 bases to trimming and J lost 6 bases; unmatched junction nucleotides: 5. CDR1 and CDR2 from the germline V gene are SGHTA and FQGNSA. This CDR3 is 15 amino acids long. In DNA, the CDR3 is TGTGCCAGCAGCTTCCCCGGGACTAGCGGGGCCGAGCAGTACTTC. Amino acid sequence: CASSFPGTSGAEQYF.

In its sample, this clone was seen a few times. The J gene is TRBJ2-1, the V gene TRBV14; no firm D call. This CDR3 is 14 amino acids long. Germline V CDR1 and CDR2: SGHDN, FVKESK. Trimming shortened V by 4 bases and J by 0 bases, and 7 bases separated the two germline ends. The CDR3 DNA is TGTGCCAGCAGCCGCCTGAGCTCCTACAATGAGCAGTTCTTC. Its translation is CASSRLSSYNEQFF.

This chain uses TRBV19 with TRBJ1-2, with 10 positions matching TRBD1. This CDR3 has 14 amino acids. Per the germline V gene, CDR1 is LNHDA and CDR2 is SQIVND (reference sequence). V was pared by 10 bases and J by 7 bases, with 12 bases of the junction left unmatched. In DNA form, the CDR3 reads TGTGCCACAAAGCTCAAGACAGGGGGCGGTGGCTACACCTTC. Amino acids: CATKLKTGGGGYTF.

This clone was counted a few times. The CDR3 region has the DNA TGTGCCAGTAGTTACTATTTGAACACTGAAGCTTTCTTT. Protein product: CASSYYLNTEAFF. The J gene is TRBJ1-1, the V gene TRBV19; D is ambiguous. CDR3 length: 13 amino acids. Deletions cut 5 bases from V and 0 bases from J, with 7 bases between. The germline V gene encodes CDR1 LNHDA and CDR2 SQIVND (reference sequence).

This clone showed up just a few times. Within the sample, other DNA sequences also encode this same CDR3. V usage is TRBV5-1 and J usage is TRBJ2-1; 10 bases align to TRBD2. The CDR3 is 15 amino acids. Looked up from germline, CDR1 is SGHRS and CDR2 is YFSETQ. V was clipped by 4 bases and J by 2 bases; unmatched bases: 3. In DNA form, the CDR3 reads TGCGCCAGCAGCCTCACTAGCGGGACCTACAATGAGCAGTTCTTC. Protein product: CASSLTSGTYNEQFF.

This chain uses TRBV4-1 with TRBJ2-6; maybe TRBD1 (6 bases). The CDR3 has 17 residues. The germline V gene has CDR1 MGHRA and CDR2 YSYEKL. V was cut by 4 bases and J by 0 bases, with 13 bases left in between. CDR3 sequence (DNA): TGCGCCAGCAGCCTAGGACAGTTCGGCTCTGGGGCCAACGTCCTGACTTTC. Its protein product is CASSLGQFGSGANVLTF.

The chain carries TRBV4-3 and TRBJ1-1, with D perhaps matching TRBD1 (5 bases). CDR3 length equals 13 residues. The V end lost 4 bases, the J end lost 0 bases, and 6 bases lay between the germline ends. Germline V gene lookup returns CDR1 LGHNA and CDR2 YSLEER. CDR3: CASSPTVNTEAFF. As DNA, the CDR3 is TGCGCCAGCAGCCCGACAGTGAACACTGAAGCTTTCTTT.